A selection of T cell receptor beta chains follows, all from one sample in a study of cytotoxic CD8 clonotypes in ibrutinib-treated CLL. Some clones are missing from TCRdb's copy, which holds only in-frame ones; the method was immunoSEQ multiplex PCR. The table has some 70,000 clones, about nine tenths seen once. The specimen comprised PBMCs, sampled after 12 months of ibrutinib treatment. The receptors come from a human donor with chronic lymphocytic leukemia. Both conserved end residues are part of each CDR3. A D gene is named only where the DNA matches it firmly. Only some rows state a clone size, as once, few, many or a class for expanded clones.

d_gene: NA; v_gene: TRBV5-1; j_gene: TRBJ2-2; abundance: NA; CDR3aa: CASSLEGQNTGELFF; CDR3nt: TGCGCCAGCAGCCTCGAGGGACAGAACACCGGGGAGCTGTTTTTT
d_gene: TRBD1; v_gene: TRBV15; j_gene: TRBJ1-5; abundance: NA; CDR3aa: CATRQGAGNQPQHF; CDR3nt: TGTGCCACCCGACAGGGGGCGGGCAATCAGCCCCAGCATTTT
d_gene: NA; v_gene: TRBV7-3; j_gene: TRBJ1-1; abundance: NA; CDR3aa: CASSRMIGTEAFF; CDR3nt: TGTGCCAGCAGCCGAATGATTGGGACTGAAGCTTTCTTT
d_gene: NA; v_gene: TRBV10-1; j_gene: TRBJ2-2; abundance: few; CDR3aa: CASSEFLSGELFF; CDR3nt: TGCGCCAGCAGTGAGTTCTTATCCGGGGAGCTGTTTTTT
d_gene: TRBD1; v_gene: TRBV28; j_gene: TRBJ1-2; abundance: NA; CDR3aa: CASSAPSGTGLYGYTF; CDR3nt: TGTGCCAGCAGTGCCCCCTCCGGGACAGGTCTCTATGGCTACACCTTC
d_gene: NA; v_gene: TRBV18; j_gene: TRBJ1-2; abundance: NA; CDR3aa: CASSPGDLNYGYTF; CDR3nt: TGTGCCAGCTCACCGGGGGATCTTAACTATGGCTACACCTTC
d_gene: NA; v_gene: TRBV9; j_gene: TRBJ2-5; abundance: NA; CDR3aa: CASSVGRLGLETQYF; CDR3nt: TGTGCCAGCAGCGTCGGAAGACTAGGGCTAGAGACCCAGTACTTC
d_gene: NA; v_gene: TRBV5-1; j_gene: TRBJ2-7; abundance: NA; CDR3aa: CASSSYYEQYF; CDR3nt: TGCGCCAGCAGCTCATACTACGAGCAGTACTTC
d_gene: NA; v_gene: TRBV19; j_gene: TRBJ2-1; abundance: NA; CDR3aa: CASRDPPRYNEQFF; CDR3nt: TGTGCCAGCCGCGACCCGCCTAGATACAATGAGCAGTTCTTC
d_gene: TRBD2; v_gene: TRBV29-1; j_gene: TRBJ2-1; abundance: NA; CDR3aa: CSVEDESGRLYNEQFF; CDR3nt: TGCAGCGTTGAAGATGAAAGCGGGAGATTGTACAATGAGCAGTTCTTC
d_gene: NA; v_gene: TRBV15; j_gene: TRBJ1-1; abundance: NA; CDR3aa: CATSRDLSAGKNTEAFF; CDR3nt: TGTGCCACCAGCAGAGATTTATCGGCAGGAAAGAACACTGAAGCTTTCTTT
d_gene: TRBD1; v_gene: TRBV18; j_gene: TRBJ2-5; abundance: NA; CDR3aa: CASSPLPLVRDRGGRETQYF; CDR3nt: TGTGCCAGCTCACCACTCCCGCTGGTCCGCGACAGGGGAGGCCGAGAGACCCAGTACTTC
d_gene: NA; v_gene: TRBV19; j_gene: TRBJ1-4; abundance: NA; CDR3aa: CASTGEQGRQLFF; CDR3nt: TGTGCCAGTACGGGGGAACAGGGCAGACAACTGTTTTTT
d_gene: TRBD1; v_gene: TRBV4-2; j_gene: TRBJ1-2; abundance: NA; CDR3aa: CASSQDLRTGGSYGYTF; CDR3nt: TGTGCCAGCAGCCAAGACCTCAGGACAGGGGGGAGCTATGGCTACACCTTC
d_gene: TRBD2; v_gene: TRBV6-5; j_gene: TRBJ2-1; abundance: NA; CDR3aa: CASLPSGRAYEQFF; CDR3nt: TGTGCCAGCCTACCTAGCGGGAGGGCCTATGAGCAGTTCTTC
d_gene: NA; v_gene: TRBV7-9; j_gene: TRBJ1-1; abundance: NA; CDR3aa: CASSLVGRNTEAFF; CDR3nt: TGTGCCAGCAGCTTAGTTGGTCGAAACACTGAAGCTTTCTTT
d_gene: NA; v_gene: TRBV7-9; j_gene: TRBJ2-6; abundance: few; CDR3aa: CASPSGANVLTF; CDR3nt: TGTGCCAGCCCCTCTGGGGCCAACGTCCTGACTTTC
d_gene: NA; v_gene: TRBV7-2; j_gene: TRBJ2-7; abundance: NA; CDR3aa: CASRLSSGGGGPKVYEQYF; CDR3nt: TGTGCCAGCAGACTTAGTTCGGGGGGCGGCGGTCCCAAGGTCTACGAGCAGTACTTC
d_gene: TRBD1; v_gene: TRBV6-6; j_gene: TRBJ1-1; abundance: NA; CDR3aa: CASRPLDRGNTEAFF; CDR3nt: TGTGCCAGCAGACCATTAGACAGGGGGAACACTGAAGCTTTCTTT
d_gene: TRBD1; v_gene: TRBV5-1; j_gene: TRBJ2-1; abundance: few; CDR3aa: CASSLIIQGVYNEQFF; CDR3nt: TGCGCCAGCAGCTTGATAATACAGGGGGTCTACAATGAGCAGTTCTTC
d_gene: TRBD1; v_gene: TRBV19; j_gene: TRBJ1-1; abundance: NA; CDR3aa: CAGPGGEKAFF; CDR3nt: TGTGCCGGACCAGGGGGCGAAAAAGCTTTCTTT
d_gene: NA; v_gene: TRBV10-2; j_gene: TRBJ2-3; abundance: NA; CDR3aa: CATAGSDTQYF; CDR3nt: TGCGCCACCGCCGGGAGTGATACGCAGTATTTT
d_gene: TRBD2; v_gene: TRBV9; j_gene: TRBJ2-1; abundance: NA; CDR3aa: CASSGPGLAAEQFF; CDR3nt: TGTGCCAGCAGCGGACCGGGACTAGCGGCTGAGCAGTTCTTC
d_gene: TRBD1; v_gene: TRBV28; j_gene: TRBJ1-1; abundance: NA; CDR3aa: CASLRDRGFGGAFF; CDR3nt: TGTGCCAGTTTGCGGGACAGGGGTTTCGGTGGGGCTTTCTTT
d_gene: TRBD2; v_gene: TRBV6-5; j_gene: TRBJ2-1; abundance: NA; CDR3aa: CASRGTSAYNEQFF; CDR3nt: TGTGCCAGCCGGGGGACTAGCGCATACAATGAGCAGTTCTTC
d_gene: NA; v_gene: TRBV6-6; j_gene: TRBJ2-7; abundance: NA; CDR3aa: CASSFTSGNNYEQYF; CDR3nt: TGTGCCAGCAGTTTCACTTCCGGGAACAACTACGAGCAGTACTTC
d_gene: NA; v_gene: TRBV30; j_gene: TRBJ1-2; abundance: NA; CDR3aa: CAWSVPRRGGSYTF; CDR3nt: TGTGCCTGGAGTGTACCCCGCAGGGGCGGGAGCTACACCTTC
d_gene: NA; v_gene: TRBV6-7; j_gene: TRBJ2-7; abundance: NA; CDR3aa: CASSYLKGTTRIMYEQYF; CDR3nt: TGTGCCAGCAGTTACCTTAAAGGGACAACCCGAATAATGTACGAGCAGTACTTC
d_gene: NA; v_gene: TRBV5-1; j_gene: TRBJ2-3; abundance: NA; CDR3aa: CASSWERSISTDTQYF; CDR3nt: TGCGCCAGCAGCTGGGAGCGGAGCATTAGCACAGATACGCAGTATTTT
d_gene: NA; v_gene: TRBV18; j_gene: TRBJ1-4; abundance: NA; CDR3aa: CASSPNNEKLFF; CDR3nt: TGTGCCAGCTCACCCAATAATGAAAAACTGTTTTTT
d_gene: TRBD1; v_gene: TRBV29-1; j_gene: TRBJ2-5; abundance: NA; CDR3aa: CSAPGGEQGFGETQYF; CDR3nt: TGCAGCGCCCCTGGGGGCGAACAGGGGTTCGGAGAGACCCAGTACTTC
d_gene: TRBD1; v_gene: TRBV18; j_gene: TRBJ1-2; abundance: NA; CDR3aa: CASSPNPTTGGEGGYTF; CDR3nt: TGTGCCAGCTCACCCAACCCTACGACAGGGGGCGAGGGTGGCTACACCTTC
d_gene: NA; v_gene: TRBV5-1; j_gene: TRBJ2-5; abundance: NA; CDR3aa: CASSLGQTSETQYF; CDR3nt: TGCGCCAGCAGCTTGGGACAGACCTCAGAGACCCAGTACTTC
d_gene: TRBD1; v_gene: TRBV6-1; j_gene: TRBJ2-7; abundance: NA; CDR3aa: CASSDYRGPYEQYF; CDR3nt: TGTGCCAGCAGTGATTACAGGGGGCCCTACGAGCAGTACTTC
d_gene: TRBD2; v_gene: TRBV10-2; j_gene: TRBJ2-1; abundance: NA; CDR3aa: CASSRTSGSGHEQFF; CDR3nt: TGCGCCAGCAGTAGGACTAGCGGGAGTGGCCATGAGCAGTTCTTC
d_gene: NA; v_gene: TRBV5-5; j_gene: TRBJ2-7; abundance: NA; CDR3aa: CASSPNRQGGSYEQYF; CDR3nt: TGTGCCAGCAGCCCAAATAGACAGGGAGGCTCCTACGAGCAGTACTTC